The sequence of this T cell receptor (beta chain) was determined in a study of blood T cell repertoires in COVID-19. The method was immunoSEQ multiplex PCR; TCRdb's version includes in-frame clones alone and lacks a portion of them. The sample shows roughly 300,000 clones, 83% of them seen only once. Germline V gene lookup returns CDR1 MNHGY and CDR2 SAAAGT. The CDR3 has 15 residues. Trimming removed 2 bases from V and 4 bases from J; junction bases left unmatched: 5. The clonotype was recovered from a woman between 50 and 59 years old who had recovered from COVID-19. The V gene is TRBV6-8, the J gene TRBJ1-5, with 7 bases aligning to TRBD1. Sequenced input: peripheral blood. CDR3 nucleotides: TGTGCCAGCAGTTACGCGAAGGGGGCAAATCAGCCCCAGCATTTT. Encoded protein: CASSYAKGANQPQHF.